One sample yielded the 5 T cell receptor beta chains listed below, sequenced in a study of blood T cell repertoires in COVID-19. The method was immunoSEQ multiplex PCR; TCRdb's version includes in-frame clones alone and lacks a portion of them. Found here are some 230,000 clones, around 86% of them singletons; the top ten hold roughly 10%. The specimen was peripheral blood. The receptor source for this set is a woman aged 50 to 65 with COVID-19, enrolled during active disease.

J is TRBJ1-1 and V is TRBV19; weak D call: TRBD1 (6 bases). The germline gives CDR1 LNHDA, CDR2 SQIVND (reference sequence). With 4 bases removed from V and 4 bases from J, the gap between germline ends came to 16 bases. CDR3 length equals 15 residues. CDR3 loop: CASSKTAQGGTEAFF. The CDR3 DNA sequence: TGTGCCAGTAGTAAGACGGCCCAAGGGGGCACTGAAGCTTTCTTT.

J is TRBJ1-3 and V is TRBV19, with D perhaps matching TRBD1 (6 bases). In germline, CDR1 is LNHDA, CDR2 SQIVND (reference sequence). This CDR3 has 17 amino acids. V lost 8 bases and J lost 4, with 24 bases in between. The CDR3 nucleotides read TGTGCCAGTTCCCGGGGGGCTGTTGGGGGATTCGGAAACACCATATATTTT. Translating it yields CASSRGAVGGFGNTIYF.

The rearrangement joins TRBV19 to TRBJ2-7; D may be TRBD1 (6 bases). V lost 9 bases, J lost 4 bases, and 16 bases lay in between. This CDR3 spans 13 amino acids. CDR1 and CDR2 from the germline V gene are LNHDA and SQIVND (reference sequence). The CDR3 loop reads CASSTTGGYEQYF. CDR3 nucleotides: TGTGCCAGCTCGACGACAGGCGGGTACGAGCAGTACTTC.

The rearrangement joins TRBV27 to TRBJ1-4, with D perhaps TRBD1 (5 bases). The CDR3 runs 13 residues. Germline V gives CDR1 MNHEY, CDR2 SMNVEV (reference sequence). Trimming stripped 2 bases from V and 10 bases from J, with 11 bases between. The CDR3 spells CASSLVGGGKLFF. CDR3 in DNA: TGTGCCAGCAGTTTAGTGGGGGGAGGAAAACTGTTTTTT.

The V gene is TRBV21-1, the J gene TRBJ2-5; the D call in the table, TRBD2, was not verified against the DNA. TRBV21-1 is annotated as a pseudogene. The CDR3 runs 14 residues. CDR3 bases: TGTGCCAGCAGCAAATTGAGGAACCAAGAGACCCAGTACTTC. Translating it yields CASSKLRNQETQYF.